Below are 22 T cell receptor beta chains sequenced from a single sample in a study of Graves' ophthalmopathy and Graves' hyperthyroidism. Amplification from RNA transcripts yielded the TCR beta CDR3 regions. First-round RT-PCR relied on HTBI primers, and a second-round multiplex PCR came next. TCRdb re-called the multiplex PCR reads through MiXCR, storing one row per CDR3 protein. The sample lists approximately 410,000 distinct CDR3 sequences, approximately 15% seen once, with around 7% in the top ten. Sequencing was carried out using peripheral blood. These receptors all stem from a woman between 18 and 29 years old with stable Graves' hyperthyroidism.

DNA for the CDR3: TGTGCCAGCAGTCTCGGACAGGGGGCGGTCGGGGAGCTGTTTTTT. It encodes CASSLGQGAVGELFF. The rearrangement uses TRBV27 and TRBJ2-2; 11 bases match TRBD1. Losses at the gene ends were 5 bases for V and 7 bases for J; bases not matched to a gene: 6. The CDR3 spans 15 residues. Germline CDR1 reads MNHEY; CDR2 reads SMNVEV (reference sequence).

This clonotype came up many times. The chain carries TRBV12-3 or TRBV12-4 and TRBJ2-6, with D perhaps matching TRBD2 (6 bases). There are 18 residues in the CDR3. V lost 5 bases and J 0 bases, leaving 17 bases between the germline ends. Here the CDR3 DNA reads TGTGCCAGCAGTACCGAGGTGGAGGGCAACTCTGGGGCCAACGTCCTGACTTTC. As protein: CASSTEVEGNSGANVLTF.

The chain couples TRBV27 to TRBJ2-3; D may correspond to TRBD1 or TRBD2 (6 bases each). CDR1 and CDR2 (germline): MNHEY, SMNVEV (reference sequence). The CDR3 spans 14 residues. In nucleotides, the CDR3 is TGTTCCACCGCCGGGGGCGGGGGCACAGATACGCAGTATTTT. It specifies CSTAGGGGTDTQYF.

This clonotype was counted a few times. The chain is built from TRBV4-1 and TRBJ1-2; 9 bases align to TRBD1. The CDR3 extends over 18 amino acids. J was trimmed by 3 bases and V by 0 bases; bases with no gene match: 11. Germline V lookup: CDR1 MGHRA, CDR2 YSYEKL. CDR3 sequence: CASSQDLVPGQGDYGYTF. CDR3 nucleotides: TGCGCCAGCAGCCAAGATCTCGTTCCGGGACAGGGAGACTATGGCTACACCTTC.

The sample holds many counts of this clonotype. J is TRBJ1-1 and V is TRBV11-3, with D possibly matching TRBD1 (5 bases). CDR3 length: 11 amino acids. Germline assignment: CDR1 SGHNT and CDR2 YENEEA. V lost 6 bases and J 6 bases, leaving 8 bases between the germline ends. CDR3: CASSRTPEAFF. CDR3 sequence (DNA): TGTGCCAGCAGTAGGACACCTGAAGCTTTCTTT. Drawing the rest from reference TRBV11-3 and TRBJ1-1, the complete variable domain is EAGVVQSPRYKIIEKKQPVAFWCNPISGHNTLYWYLQNLGQGPELLIRYENEEAVDDSQLPKDRFSAERLKGVDSTLKIQPAELGDSAVYLCASSRTPEAFFGQGTRLTVV.

CDR3: CASSLFGTSGREYF. For the CDR3, the DNA is TGTGCCAGCAGTCTATTTGGGACTAGCGGGAGGGAGTACTTC. The rearrangement joins TRBV12-3 or TRBV12-4 to TRBJ2-7, with TRBD2 matching over 16 bases. This CDR3 has 14 amino acids. The J segment lost 11 bases and the V segment lost 5 bases, leaving 6 bases of the junction unmatched.

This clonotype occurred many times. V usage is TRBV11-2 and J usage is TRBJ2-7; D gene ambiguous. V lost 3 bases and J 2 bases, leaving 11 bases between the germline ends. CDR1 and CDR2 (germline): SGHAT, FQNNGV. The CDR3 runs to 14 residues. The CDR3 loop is CASSFELQTYEQYF. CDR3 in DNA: TGTGCCAGCAGCTTTGAATTACAGACCTACGAGCAGTACTTC.

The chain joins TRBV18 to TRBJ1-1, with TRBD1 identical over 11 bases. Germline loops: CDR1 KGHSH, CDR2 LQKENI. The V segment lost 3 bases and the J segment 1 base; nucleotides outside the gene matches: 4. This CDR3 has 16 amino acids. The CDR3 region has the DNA TGTGCCAGCTCACCGCGGACAGGGGGCGGGAACACTGAAGCTTTCTTT. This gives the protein CASSPRTGGGNTEAFF. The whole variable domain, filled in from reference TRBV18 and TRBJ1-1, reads NAGVMQNPRHLVRRRGQEARLRCSPMKGHSHVYWYRQLPEEGLKFMVYLQKENIIDESGMPKERFSAEFPKEGPSILRIQQVVRGDSAAYFCASSPRTGGGNTEAFFGQGTRLTVV.

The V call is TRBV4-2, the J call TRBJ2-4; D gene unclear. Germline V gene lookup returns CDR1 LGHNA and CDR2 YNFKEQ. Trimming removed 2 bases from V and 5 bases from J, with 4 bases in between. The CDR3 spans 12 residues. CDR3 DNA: TGTGCCAGCAGCCAAATGGAAAACATTCAGTACTTC. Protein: CASSQMENIQYF.

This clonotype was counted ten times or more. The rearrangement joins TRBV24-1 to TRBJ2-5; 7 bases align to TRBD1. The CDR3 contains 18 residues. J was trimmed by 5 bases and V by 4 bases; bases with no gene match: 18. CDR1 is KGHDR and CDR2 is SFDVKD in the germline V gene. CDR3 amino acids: CATSDPTETGFYQETQYF. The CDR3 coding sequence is TGTGCCACCAGTGACCCGACCGAGACAGGGTTCTATCAGGAGACCCAGTACTTC.

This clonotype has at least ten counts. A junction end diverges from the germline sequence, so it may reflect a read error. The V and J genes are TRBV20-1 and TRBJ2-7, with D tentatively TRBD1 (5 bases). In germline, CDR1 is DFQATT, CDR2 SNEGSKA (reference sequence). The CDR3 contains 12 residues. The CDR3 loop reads CSASTEAYEQYF. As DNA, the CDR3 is TGCAGTGCTTCGACAGAAGCCTACGAACAGTACTTC.

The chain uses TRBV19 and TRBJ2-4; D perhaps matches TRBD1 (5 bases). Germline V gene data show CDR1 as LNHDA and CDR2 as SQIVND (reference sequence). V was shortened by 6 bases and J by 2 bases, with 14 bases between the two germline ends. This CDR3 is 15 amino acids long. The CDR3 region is CASSVEGVSKNIQYF. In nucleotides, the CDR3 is TGTGCCAGTAGCGTGGAAGGGGTTTCCAAAAACATTCAGTACTTC.

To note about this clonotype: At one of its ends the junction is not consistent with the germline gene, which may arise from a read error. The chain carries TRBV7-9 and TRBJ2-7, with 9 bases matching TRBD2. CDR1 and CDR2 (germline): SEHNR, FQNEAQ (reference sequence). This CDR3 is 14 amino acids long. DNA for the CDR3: TGTGCCAGCAGCGTAGCGGGAGAACCCTACGAGCAGTACTTC. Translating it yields CASSVAGEPYEQYF.

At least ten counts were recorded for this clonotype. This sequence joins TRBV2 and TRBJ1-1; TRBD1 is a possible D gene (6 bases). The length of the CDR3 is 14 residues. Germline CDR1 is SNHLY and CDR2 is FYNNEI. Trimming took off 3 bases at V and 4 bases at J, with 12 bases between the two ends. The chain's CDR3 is CASSDRGGLTEAFF. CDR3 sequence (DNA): TGTGCCAGCAGTGACCGCGGGGGGCTCACTGAAGCTTTCTTT. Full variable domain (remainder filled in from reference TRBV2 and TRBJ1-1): EPEVTQTPSHQVTQMGQEVILRCVPISNHLYFYWYRQILGQKVEFLVSFYNNEISEKSEIFDDQFSVERPDGSNFTLKIRSTKLEDSAMYFCASSDRGGLTEAFFGQGTRLTVV.

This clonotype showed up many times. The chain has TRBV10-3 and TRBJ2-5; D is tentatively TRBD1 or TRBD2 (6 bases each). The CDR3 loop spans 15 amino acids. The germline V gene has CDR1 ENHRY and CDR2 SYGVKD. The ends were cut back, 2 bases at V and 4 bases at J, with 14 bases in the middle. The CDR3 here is CAISEEVKGGETQYF. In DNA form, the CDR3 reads TGTGCCATCAGTGAGGAGGTGAAGGGGGGAGAGACCCAGTACTTC.

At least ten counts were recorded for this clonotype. The CDR3 DNA reads as TGTGCCAGCAGTCAAAGGACAGGATCTCCACATGGCTACACCTTC. It codes for CASSQRTGSPHGYTF. The chain is built from TRBV12-3 or TRBV12-4 and TRBJ1-2; the match to TRBD1 covers 7 bases. The V gene end was trimmed by 5 bases and the J gene end by 6 bases; junction bases not matched to a gene: 12. This CDR3 is built from 15 residues.

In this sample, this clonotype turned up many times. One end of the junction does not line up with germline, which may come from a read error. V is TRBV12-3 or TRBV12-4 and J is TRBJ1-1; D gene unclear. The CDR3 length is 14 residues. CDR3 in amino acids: CASSFNQANTEASF. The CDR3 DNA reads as TGTGCCAGCAGTTTTAACCAGGCGAACACTGAAGCTTCCTTT.

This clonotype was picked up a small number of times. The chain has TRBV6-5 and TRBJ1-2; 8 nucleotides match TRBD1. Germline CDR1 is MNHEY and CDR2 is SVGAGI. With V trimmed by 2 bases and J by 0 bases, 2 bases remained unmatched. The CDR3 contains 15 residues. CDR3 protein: CASSYVQGANYGYTF. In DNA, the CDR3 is TGTGCCAGCAGTTACGTACAGGGGGCTAACTATGGCTACACCTTC.

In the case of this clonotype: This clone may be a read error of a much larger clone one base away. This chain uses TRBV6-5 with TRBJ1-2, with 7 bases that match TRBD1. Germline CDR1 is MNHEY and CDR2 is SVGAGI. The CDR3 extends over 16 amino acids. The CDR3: CASSSGTASANCGYTF. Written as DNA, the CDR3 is TGTGCCAGCAGTTCCGGGACAGCTTCTGCCAACTGTGGCTACACCTTC.

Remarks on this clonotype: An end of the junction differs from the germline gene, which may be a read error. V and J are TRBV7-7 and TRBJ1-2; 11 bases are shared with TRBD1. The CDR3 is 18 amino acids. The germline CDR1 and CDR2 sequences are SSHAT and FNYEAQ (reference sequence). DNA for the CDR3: TGTGCTAGCAGCTTAGCCGGACAGGGGGCTTCGGGGGACTATGGCTACACCTTC. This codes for CASSLAGQGASGDYGYTF.

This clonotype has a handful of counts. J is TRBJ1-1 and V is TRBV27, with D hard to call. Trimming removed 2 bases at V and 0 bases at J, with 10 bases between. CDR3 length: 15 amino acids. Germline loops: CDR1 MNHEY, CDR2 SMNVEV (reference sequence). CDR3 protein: CASSLKGNLNTEAFF. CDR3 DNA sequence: TGTGCCAGCAGTTTAAAGGGAAATTTGAACACTGAAGCTTTCTTT.

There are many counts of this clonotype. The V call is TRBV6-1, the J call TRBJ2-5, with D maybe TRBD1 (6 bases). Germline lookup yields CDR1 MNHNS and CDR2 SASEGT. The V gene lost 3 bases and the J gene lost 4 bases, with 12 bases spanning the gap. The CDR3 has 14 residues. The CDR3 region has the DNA TGTGCCAGCAGTGATAGGGCAGGGGCAGAGACCCAGTACTTC. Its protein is CASSDRAGAETQYF.